This is a list of T cell receptor beta chains from one sample in a study of technical replicates of blood from several donors. Clones were sequenced by immunoSEQ multiplex PCR, and TCRdb holds only the in-frame ones, with some missing. This sample has under 90,000 clones, with less than 95% found just once. Specimen: T cells isolated from PBMCs. The receptors shown here come from a human donor in good health. CDR3s include the opening cysteine and the closing phenylalanine or tryptophan. The size entry is marked missing in some rows and otherwise reads once, few, many or a size class.

j_call: TRBJ2-7
clone_size: -
v_call: TRBV18
cdr3_aa: CASSLTGTGNEQYF

j_call: TRBJ2-2
clone_size: -
v_call: TRBV6-1
cdr3_aa: CASSDWRNTGELFF

j_call: TRBJ2-5
clone_size: once
v_call: TRBV7-9
cdr3_aa: CASSSSGQQETQYF

j_call: TRBJ2-7
clone_size: -
v_call: TRBV5-1
cdr3_aa: CASRRGREGEQYF

j_call: TRBJ2-3
clone_size: -
v_call: TRBV11-2
cdr3_aa: CASSTTGFTDTQYF

j_call: TRBJ1-5
clone_size: -
v_call: TRBV6-1
cdr3_aa: CASSEAGVQPQHF

j_call: TRBJ2-7
clone_size: -
v_call: TRBV10-2
cdr3_aa: CASSESFSGLAGGPSYEQYF

j_call: TRBJ2-1
clone_size: -
v_call: TRBV7-8
cdr3_aa: CASSLWALTSGGQSSYNEQFF

j_call: TRBJ1-1
clone_size: few
v_call: TRBV5-4
cdr3_aa: CASSLDRTSDTEAFF

j_call: TRBJ2-1
clone_size: -
v_call: TRBV6-4
cdr3_aa: CASAREGTGGNEQFF

j_call: TRBJ2-7
clone_size: -
v_call: TRBV5-1
cdr3_aa: CASSGGLMSSYEQYF

j_call: TRBJ2-5
clone_size: -
v_call: TRBV7-2
cdr3_aa: CASSLATSPGTQYF

j_call: TRBJ2-1
clone_size: -
v_call: TRBV10-3
cdr3_aa: CAISLAEREKQFF

j_call: TRBJ2-5
clone_size: -
v_call: TRBV2
cdr3_aa: CASSVPGTGLQETQYF

j_call: TRBJ2-1
clone_size: -
v_call: TRBV19
cdr3_aa: CASSLYPRGHNEQFF

j_call: TRBJ2-7
clone_size: -
v_call: TRBV28
cdr3_aa: CASGERTVVYEQYF

j_call: TRBJ2-3
clone_size: -
v_call: TRBV5-1
cdr3_aa: CASSLADSGTDTQYF

j_call: TRBJ2-7
clone_size: -
v_call: TRBV28
cdr3_aa: CASVTPSGINSEQYF

j_call: TRBJ1-6
clone_size: -
v_call: TRBV18
cdr3_aa: CASSQSSGGNSPLHF